This T cell receptor beta chain was sequenced during a study of beta chain features in type 1 diabetes. This clone was found many times. Its matching antigen is unknown. The investigators reverse transcribed all of the isolated RNA, so they sequenced expressed TCRB transcripts. TCRdb's copy holds only in-frame clones and misses some; the assay was immunoSEQ multiplex PCR. Among more than 110,000 clones listed, 6% to 7.5% were seen once. One heparinised draw of blood, averaging approximately 110 mL, came from each donor. Germline-derived CDR1 and CDR2 are MNHNY and SVGAGI (reference sequence). Trimming cost V 5 bases and J 3 bases, with 8 bases left between them. The CDR3 runs to 12 residues. Regarding the study as a whole: TCRB repertoires of naive, central memory and Treg cells appeared more similar among patients than among healthy donors. Whether HLA type influences TCRB rearrangement remained unresolved here.

The sequencing input was central memory CD4+ T cells from blood. V and J are TRBV6-6 and TRBJ2-7, with a weak D call TRBD2 (5 bases). The receptor was derived from a woman under 40 in good health. The CDR3 protein is CASSPSGYEQYF. CDR3 sequence (DNA): TGTGCCAGCAGTCCCAGCGGCTACGAGCAGTACTTC.